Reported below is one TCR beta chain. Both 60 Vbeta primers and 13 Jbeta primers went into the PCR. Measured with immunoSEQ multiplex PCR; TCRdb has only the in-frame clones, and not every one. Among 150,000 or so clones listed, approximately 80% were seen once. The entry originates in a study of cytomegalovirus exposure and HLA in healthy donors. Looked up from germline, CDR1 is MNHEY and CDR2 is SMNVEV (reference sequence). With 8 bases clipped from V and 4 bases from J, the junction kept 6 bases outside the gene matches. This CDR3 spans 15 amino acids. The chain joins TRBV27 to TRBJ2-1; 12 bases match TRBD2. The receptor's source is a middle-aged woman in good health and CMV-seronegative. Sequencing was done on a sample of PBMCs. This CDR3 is CASSKGTSGYNEQFF. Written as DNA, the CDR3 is TGTGCCAGCTCGAAGGGGACTAGCGGGTACAATGAGCAGTTCTTC.